Presented here are 26 T cell receptor beta chains from one specimen sequenced in a study of breast tumors, draining lymph nodes, adjacent tissues. The lymph nodes were axillary draining lymph nodes from breast cancer patients. From the multiplex PCR reads, TCRdb called clonotypes with MiXCR, one entry per CDR3 protein. The table has over 200,000 distinct CDR3 sequences, around 34% seen once. What was sequenced was axillary lymph node tissue. These TCRs come from a female donor with breast cancer. Some clones in this sample may be carry-over from other donors' samples.

A remark on this clonotype: Its ends do not fully match the called genes, so a read error is possible. This chain connects TRBV19 to TRBJ2-1; no clear D gene. The CDR3 is made up of 13 amino acids. In germline, CDR1 is LNHDA, CDR2 SQIVND (reference sequence). The CDR3 DNA is TGTGCCAGTAGTATACGACCATACAATGAGCGGTTCTTC. Amino acids: CASSIRPYNERFF.

This clonotype was counted a single time. Being one base from a much bigger clone, this may be a read error. V is TRBV19 and J is TRBJ2-1, with 9 bases aligning to TRBD2. There are 15 residues in the CDR3. The germline gives CDR1 LNHDA, CDR2 SQIVND (reference sequence). The junction had 12 bases not matched to a gene; V was cut back by 7 bases and J by 8 bases. CDR3 nucleotide sequence: TGTGCCAGTAATGACTGGGCTAGCGGGACTGATGAGCAGTTCTTC. Translated: CASNDWASGTDEQFF.

This clonotype has a handful of counts. This sequence joins TRBV2 and TRBJ2-2, with 12 positions matching TRBD2. CDR1 SNHLY and CDR2 FYNNEI come from the germline V gene. The CDR3 is 19 amino acids. V lost 5 bases to trimming and J lost 3 bases; unmatched junction nucleotides: 13. The CDR3 nucleotides are TGTGCCAGCAGTTACTCGATTCTAGCGGGGGGGCAGGACACCGGGGAGCTGTTTTTT. Amino acid sequence: CASSYSILAGGQDTGELFF.

This clonotype occurred many times. V and J are TRBV20-1 and TRBJ1-2; D may be TRBD1 (6 bases). Trimming left V 2 bases short and J 8 bases short, with 18 bases between. The CDR3 totals 14 residues. Germline V lookup: CDR1 DFQATT, CDR2 SNEGSKA (reference sequence). The CDR3 DNA reads as TGCAGTGCTAGAATAGCCAGGGGAGCGGGGGGCTACACCTTC. Translating it yields CSARIARGAGGYTF.

CDR3 sequence reads: CASSLTLAGGLPYNEQFF. DNA of the CDR3: TGCGCCAGCAGCTTGACCCTAGCGGGGGGACTGCCCTACAATGAGCAGTTCTTC. The rearrangement joins TRBV5-1 to TRBJ2-1; TRBD2 matches 11 bases. Looked up from germline, CDR1 is SGHRS and CDR2 is YFSETQ. CDR3 length: 18 amino acids. V gave up 1 base and J gave up 2 bases; unmatched junction bases: 8.

This clonotype appeared many times. The chain carries TRBV15 and TRBJ2-1; no clear D gene. Germline V CDR1 and CDR2: LNHNV, YYDKDF (reference sequence). The length of the CDR3 is 16 residues. V gave up 1 base and J gave up 3 bases, with 13 bases separating them. The CDR3 nucleotides read TGTGCCACCAGCAGAGCCCATCGGACCCGCTACAATGAGCAGTTCTTC. It translates to CATSRAHRTRYNEQFF.

Remarks on this clonotype: Just one base apart from a much larger clone, this may be a read error. The rearrangement links TRBV6-5 to TRBJ2-6; D gene uncertain. V lost 4 bases and J 2 bases, leaving 6 bases between the germline ends. CDR3 size: 14 residues. The V gene's germline CDR1 is MNHEY and CDR2 SVGAGI. The CDR3 is CASSCSTGANVLTF. The CDR3 region has the DNA TGTGCCAGCAGTTGCTCGACTGGGGCCAACGTCCTGACTTTC.

The chain joins TRBV2 to TRBJ2-2, with a tentative D call TRBD1 (6 bases). In germline, CDR1 is SNHLY, CDR2 FYNNEI. The V end was cut by 6 bases, the J end by 6 bases, with 11 bases between. This CDR3 is 13 amino acids long. Here the CDR3 reads CASSPGVAGELFF. DNA of the CDR3: TGTGCCAGCAGCCCAGGGGTTGCCGGGGAGCTGTTTTTT.

This clonotype turned up a few times. The chain is built from TRBV20-1 and TRBJ2-7; perhaps TRBD2 as D (7 bases). V dropped 3 bases and J dropped 6 bases, with 21 bases sitting between them. The CDR3 extends over 15 amino acids. Germline CDR1 reads DFQATT; CDR2 reads SNEGSKA (reference sequence). The chain's CDR3 is CSASEQGGKLCEQYF. The CDR3, as DNA: TGCAGTGCTAGTGAACAGGGAGGGAAACTCTGCGAGCAGTACTTC.

This clonotype was recorded at least ten times. The chain employs TRBV9 and TRBJ1-3; D might be TRBD1 (5 bases). The CDR3 contains 14 residues. Germline lookup yields CDR1 SGDLS and CDR2 YYNGEE. Trimming took off 0 bases at V and 2 bases at J, with 6 bases between the two ends. CDR3 sequence (DNA): TGTGCCAGCAGCGTAGGAGGGGCTGGAAACACCATATATTTT. Protein: CASSVGGAGNTIYF.

This clonotype was detected ten times or more. The chain has TRBV2 and TRBJ2-4, with D possibly matching TRBD2 (6 bases). Germline V CDR1 and CDR2: SNHLY, FYNNEI. V lost 5 bases, J lost 2 bases, and 13 bases lay in between. The CDR3 has 15 residues. The CDR3: CASSTDGGTKNIQYF. DNA of the CDR3: TGTGCCAGCAGTACCGACGGGGGTACCAAAAACATTCAGTACTTC.

There are a few counts of this clonotype. The chain joins TRBV15 to TRBJ1-6; no clear D gene. The CDR3 extends over 14 amino acids. The V end was cut by 1 base, the J end by 7 bases, with 8 bases between. Germline CDR1 LNHNV, CDR2 YYDKDF (reference sequence). CDR3 amino acids: CATSRGSGNSPLHF. CDR3 DNA: TGTGCCACCAGCAGAGGCAGTGGAAATTCACCCCTCCACTTT.

This clonotype occurred many times. The V and J genes are TRBV7-6 and TRBJ2-1, with 8 bases aligning to TRBD2. Germline values: CDR1 SGHVS, CDR2 FNYEAQ. The length of the CDR3 is 15 residues. The junction had 8 bases not matched to a gene; V was cut back by 1 base and J by 9 bases. CDR3 sequence reads: CASSLDPYSGAEQFF. CDR3 sequence (DNA): TGTGCCAGCAGCTTAGACCCCTATAGCGGGGCTGAGCAGTTCTTC.

Notes on this clonotype: One junction end disagrees with the germline gene, perhaps due to a read error. V gene TRBV20-1 combines with J gene TRBJ2-1; D remains unclear. The CDR3 is 11 residues long. Germline assignment: CDR1 DFQATT and CDR2 SNEGSKA (reference sequence). The CDR3 is CSSSYRDEQSF. CDR3 DNA: TGCAGTTCCAGCTATAGGGATGAGCAGTCCTTC.

The table lists this clonotype with a few counts. The chain recombines TRBV3-1 with TRBJ1-2; maybe TRBD1 (5 bases). There are 14 residues in the CDR3. From germline, CDR1 is LGHDT and CDR2 YNNKEL (reference sequence). The germline V and J ends were trimmed by 4 bases and 4 bases, with 13 bases remaining between them. The CDR3 here is CASSPIQETYGYTF. The CDR3 region has the DNA TGTGCCAGCAGCCCTATACAGGAGACCTATGGCTACACCTTC.

This clonotype has a handful of counts. The chain employs TRBV18 and TRBJ2-1; TRBD2 agrees at 9 bases. Germline V gene sequence: CDR1 KGHSH, CDR2 LQKENI. CDR3 size: 14 residues. The V gene end was trimmed by 5 bases and the J gene end by 8 bases; junction bases not matched to a gene: 7. The CDR3 DNA reads as TGTGCCAGCTCATGGACTAGCGTTAACCATGAGCAGTTCTTC. Residues: CASSWTSVNHEQFF.

This clonotype appeared many times. This chain links TRBV5-6 with TRBJ2-7, with TRBD1 matching over 7 bases. V lost 4 bases to trimming and J lost 2 bases; unmatched junction nucleotides: 9. The CDR3 is 15 residues long. Germline lookup yields CDR1 SGHDT and CDR2 YYEEEE. The CDR3: CASSTDRVLAYEQYF. CDR3 in DNA: TGTGCCAGCAGCACCGACAGGGTCCTGGCCTACGAGCAGTACTTC.

Comments on this clonotype: At one end, the junction sequence differs from germline, possibly due to a read error. The chain uses TRBV11-3 and TRBJ1-2; D is undetermined. Germline V gene lookup returns CDR1 SGHNT and CDR2 YENEEA. The CDR3 spans 11 residues. This CDR3 is CASSLNYGSTF. CDR3 sequence (DNA): TGTGCCAGCAGCCTTAACTATGGCTCCACCTTC.

This chain joins TRBV7-3 and TRBJ2-1; D assignment may be TRBD1 or TRBD2 (5 bases each). The CDR3 runs to 13 residues. The ends were cut back, 8 bases at V and 7 bases at J, with 15 bases in the middle. Germline V CDR1 and CDR2: SGHTA, FQGTGA. CDR3 sequence reads: CASQWVEGNEQFF. In DNA form, the CDR3 reads TGTGCCAGCCAATGGGTCGAGGGGAATGAGCAGTTCTTC. The variable domain in full, completed from reference TRBV7-3 and TRBJ2-1, reads GAGVSQTPSNKVTEKGKYVELRCDPISGHTALYWYRQSLGQGPEFLIYFQGTGAADDSGLPNDRFFAVRPEGSVSTLKIQRTERGDSAVYLCASQWVEGNEQFFGPGTRLTVL.

The table lists this clonotype with many counts. CDR3 in amino acids: CASSRTGWDQPQHF. The CDR3 DNA follows: TGTGCCAGCAGCCGGACAGGGTGGGATCAGCCCCAGCATTTT. The chain recombines TRBV12-3 or TRBV12-4 with TRBJ1-5; 8 nucleotides align to TRBD1. The CDR3 is 14 residues long. V shed 6 bases and J 5 bases; nucleotides not matched to a gene: 6.

V is TRBV12-3 or TRBV12-4 and J is TRBJ2-1, with 10 nucleotides matching TRBD2. The CDR3 totals 16 residues. Germline trimming cut 4 bases from V and 12 bases from J; bases unmatched to any gene: 15. CDR3 sequence reads: CASSSLAGVGADTQFF. The CDR3 DNA reads as TGTGCCAGCAGTTCCCTAGCGGGAGTGGGCGCAGATACGCAGTTCTTC.

Notes on this clonotype: A clone one base away is much larger, so this may be a read error. DNA of the CDR3: TGCAGTGCCTACAGTGCGAACACCGGGGCGCTGTTTTTT. Amino acids: CSAYSANTGALFF. This chain links TRBV20-1 with TRBJ2-2; the D call may be TRBD1 or TRBD2 (5 bases each). The V gene's germline CDR1 is DFQATT and CDR2 SNEGSKA (reference sequence). This CDR3 has 13 amino acids.

This clonotype was seen repeatedly, ten times or more. The V and J genes are TRBV6-6 and TRBJ1-3; D is uncertain. Germline-derived CDR1 and CDR2 are MNHNY and SVGAGI (reference sequence). V was cut by 2 bases and J by 6 bases, with 2 bases left in between. The CDR3 spans 11 residues. CDR3 loop: CASSYQNTIYF. CDR3 DNA: TGTGCCAGCAGTTACCAAAACACCATATATTTT.

This clonotype was recorded many times. The V call is TRBV14, the J call TRBJ2-7, with D maybe TRBD2 (7 bases). CDR3 length: 14 residues. Trimming pared 0 bases from V and 7 bases from J, leaving 13 bases between. The germline CDR1 and CDR2 sequences are SGHDN and FVKESK. CDR3 in amino acids: CASSQDAGAWEQYF. In DNA, the CDR3 is TGTGCCAGCAGCCAAGATGCGGGGGCTTGGGAGCAGTACTTC.

This clonotype was counted at least ten times. The V and J genes are TRBV20-1 and TRBJ1-5, with D maybe TRBD1 (6 bases). The CDR3 covers 15 residues. Germline assignment: CDR1 DFQATT and CDR2 SNEGSKA (reference sequence). The V gene lost 6 bases and the J gene lost 5 bases, with 20 bases spanning the gap. CDR3 in DNA: TGCAGTGCCAAAGAAGTGAAGGGGGGTTATCAGCCCCAGCATTTT. Translation gives CSAKEVKGGYQPQHF.

This clonotype has a count of ten or more. The V and J genes are TRBV7-9 and TRBJ1-5; D remains ambiguous. CDR1 SEHNR and CDR2 FQNEAQ come from the germline V gene (reference sequence). This CDR3 has 16 residues. Trimming shortened V by 1 base and J by 0 bases, and 10 bases separated the two germline ends. This CDR3 is CASSLEGGYSNQPQHF. The DNA for the CDR3 is TGTGCCAGCAGCTTAGAAGGTGGATATAGCAATCAGCCCCAGCATTTT.